The 25 T cell receptor beta chains given below trace back to one sample, sequenced in a study of T cell clones after liver transplantation. Sequenced by immunoSEQ multiplex PCR; TCRdb stores in-frame clones only, minus some. The repertoire includes around 60,000 clones, 60% to 80% of them detected once, and about 15% sits in the top ten. The specimen was CD4+ T cells from blood, collected before liver transplant. The receptors derive from a human donor who received a liver transplant.

This chain links TRBV4-1 with TRBJ1-6; 9 bases map to TRBD1. Trimming removed 3 bases from V and 5 bases from J; junction bases left unmatched: 5. This CDR3 has 16 residues. CDR1 MGHRA and CDR2 YSYEKL come from the germline V gene. CDR3 DNA sequence: TGCGCCAGCAGCCATACGGGACAGGGACATAATTCACCCCTCCACTTT. Protein sequence: CASSHTGQGHNSPLHF.

The rearrangement joins TRBV29-1 to TRBJ2-4, with D tentatively TRBD2 (6 bases). The germline CDR1 and CDR2 sequences are SQVTM and ANQGSEA. Trimming removed 5 bases at V and 7 bases at J, with 12 bases between. This CDR3 is built from 12 residues. CDR3 region: CSVNVRGNIQYF. The CDR3 region has the DNA TGCAGCGTTAATGTTCGGGGGAACATTCAGTACTTC. Filled out from reference TRBV29-1 and TRBJ2-4, the complete variable domain reads SAVISQKPSRDICQRGTSLTIQCQVDSQVTMMFWYRQQPGQSLTLIATANQGSEATYESGFVIDKFPISRPNLTFSTLTVSNMSPEDSSIYLCSVNVRGNIQYFGAGTRLSVL.

This clone was counted at least ten times. V is TRBV28 and J is TRBJ2-7; 7 bases agree with TRBD1. The germline V gene has CDR1 MDHEN and CDR2 SYDVKM. This CDR3 comprises 14 residues. V shed 6 bases and J 6 bases; nucleotides not matched to a gene: 11. The CDR3 is CASRSNTGASEQYF. The DNA for the CDR3 is TGTGCCAGCAGGTCTAATACAGGGGCTAGCGAGCAGTACTTC.

The CDR3 loop reads CASSLTGTGPYEQYF. CDR3 in DNA: TGTGCCAGCAGCCTTACGGGGACAGGTCCCTACGAGCAGTACTTC. The gene calls are TRBV11-2 and TRBJ2-7; the match to TRBD1 covers 8 bases. This CDR3 is built from 15 residues. Unmatched junction bases numbered 8, after V lost 5 bases and J lost 2 bases. CDR1 and CDR2 from the germline V gene are SGHAT and FQNNGV.

This rearrangement joins TRBV28 to TRBJ1-5, with a weak D call TRBD1 (5 bases). The CDR3 is made up of 13 amino acids. Trimming took 4 bases from V and 7 from J, leaving 11 bases between them. CDR1 and CDR2 (germline): MDHEN, SYDVKM. The DNA for the CDR3 is TGTGCCAGCAGTTCCCCAGGGTCCCAGCCCCAGCATTTT. This translates into CASSSPGSQPQHF. The full variable domain, in which reference TRBV28 and TRBJ1-5 provide the parts outside the CDR3, is DVKVTQSSRYLVKRTGEKVFLECVQDMDHENMFWYRQDPGLGLRLIYFSYDVKMKEKGDIPEGYSVSREKKERFSLILESASTNQTSMYLCASSSPGSQPQHFGDGTRLSIL.

This clone was counted a few times. This chain uses TRBV30 with TRBJ2-3; possible D gene TRBD1, 7 bases. V lost 4 bases and J 5 bases, leaving 19 bases between the germline ends. Germline lookup yields CDR1 GTSNPN and CDR2 SVGIG (reference sequence). This CDR3 contains 15 residues. The CDR3, as DNA: TGTGCCTGGACCCAGGGGGGCCAATCGTTAGATACGCAGTATTTT. It encodes CAWTQGGQSLDTQYF.

This clone has just a few counts. The chain employs TRBV2 and TRBJ1-2; no reliable D call. The CDR3 spans 12 residues. Trimming pared 2 bases from V and 3 bases from J, leaving 4 bases between. Germline V gene lookup returns CDR1 SNHLY and CDR2 FYNNEI. In DNA, the CDR3 is TGTGCCAGCAGTGAACAGTACTATGGCTACACCTTC. Protein sequence: CASSEQYYGYTF.

This clone has just a few counts. This chain links TRBV6-5 with TRBJ1-3, with unresolved D. CDR1 is MNHEY, CDR2 SVGAGI, per germline. Trimming removed 4 bases from V and 4 bases from J, with 8 bases in between. This CDR3 is 13 amino acids long. This chain's CDR3 is CASSSPGGNTIYF. In DNA, the CDR3 is TGTGCCAGCAGTTCCCCCGGGGGAAACACCATATATTTT.

Concerning this clone itself: Other DNA sequences of this sample code for an identical CDR3. The CDR3 spells CAWSLGEGTDTQYF. In nucleotides, the CDR3 is TGTGCCTGGAGTCTAGGGGAAGGCACAGATACGCAGTATTTT. The chain joins TRBV30 to TRBJ2-3; D possibly corresponds to TRBD1 (5 bases). The CDR3 runs 14 residues. CDR1 is GTSNPN and CDR2 is SVGIG in the germline V gene (reference sequence). V was trimmed by 2 bases and J by 1 base, leaving 10 bases between them.

The gene calls are TRBV30 and TRBJ2-4; D is unresolved. The CDR3 has 11 amino acids. Germline CDR1 reads GTSNPN; CDR2 reads SVGIG (reference sequence). The V and J ends lost 0 bases and 7 bases respectively, with 4 bases between them. In DNA, the CDR3 is TGTGCCTGGAGTGTACAGAACATTCAGTACTTC. Encoded protein: CAWSVQNIQYF.

The CDR3 sequence is CASSLTFSGNTIYF. CDR3 in DNA: TGTGCCAGCAGTTTGACATTCTCTGGAAACACCATATATTTT. The chain links TRBV6-5 to TRBJ1-3; D gene unclear. Germline CDR1 MNHEY, CDR2 SVGAGI. The V end lost 4 bases, the J end lost 0 bases, and 7 bases lay between the germline ends. The CDR3 is 14 amino acids.

This chain links TRBV7-9 with TRBJ1-5; 11 positions agree with TRBD1. This CDR3 comprises 18 residues. The germline V gene has CDR1 SEHNR and CDR2 FQNEAQ (reference sequence). V dropped 1 base and J dropped 0; count of bases not matched to a gene: 5. Here the CDR3 reads CASSLGDRGRSSNQPQHF. The CDR3 DNA is TGTGCCAGCAGCTTAGGGGACAGGGGGAGGTCTAGCAATCAGCCCCAGCATTTT.

Comment on this clone: Likely a read error: the CDR3 ends without its conserved phenylalanine or tryptophan. No DNA is shown, since the ends of the CDR3 on it are uncertain; the CDR3 is the one TCRdb lists. The rearrangement uses TRBV6-6 and TRBJ2-7; TRBD1 was called by the table and not checked on the DNA. CDR1 MNHNY and CDR2 SVGAGI come from the germline V gene (reference sequence). Inclusive of both ends, the CDR3 amounts to 14 amino acids. The CDR3 reads CASSYSSRSGDISR.

This clone has just a few counts. DNA for the CDR3: TGTGCCAGCAGCCCAGGGGGGACAAGGTCCTACAATGAGCAGTTCTTC. It yields the protein CASSPGGTRSYNEQFF. The genes are TRBV9 and TRBJ2-1; D perhaps matches TRBD1 (7 bases). Looked up from germline, CDR1 is SGDLS and CDR2 is YYNGEE. The CDR3 has 16 residues. V shed 4 bases and J shed 1 base, with 15 bases lying between them. The complete variable domain, with remaining parts taken from reference TRBV9 and TRBJ2-1, reads DSGVTQTPKHLITATGQRVTLRCSPRSGDLSVYWYQQSLDQGLQFLIQYYNGEERAKGNILERFSAQQFPDLHSELNLSSLELGDSALYFCASSPGGTRSYNEQFFGPGTRLTVL.

The chain is built from TRBV30 and TRBJ2-7; 12 nucleotides match TRBD1. The CDR3 runs 14 residues. The ends lost 1 base at V and 6 bases at J; junction bases unmatched: 4. Per the germline V gene, CDR1 is GTSNPN and CDR2 is SVGIG (reference sequence). The CDR3 is CAWSGDRGRIEQYF. In DNA form, the CDR3 reads TGTGCCTGGAGTGGGGACAGGGGGCGAATCGAGCAGTACTTC.

The rearrangement uses TRBV6-5 and TRBJ1-6, with 9 bases that match TRBD1. Germline CDR1 and CDR2: MNHEY and SVGAGI. V shed 5 bases and J 8 bases; nucleotides not matched to a gene: 1. This CDR3 has 13 residues. CDR3 in amino acids: CASSRDRDSPLHF. In nucleotides, the CDR3 is TGTGCCAGCAGTAGGGACAGGGATTCACCCCTCCACTTT.

The chain carries TRBV6-5 and TRBJ2-1; 10 nucleotides agree with TRBD1. Germline V gene sequence: CDR1 MNHEY, CDR2 SVGAGI. The J segment lost 7 bases and the V segment lost 7 bases, leaving 10 bases of the junction unmatched. The CDR3 covers 15 residues. This CDR3 is CASIGGQGNGNEQFF. Written as DNA, the CDR3 is TGTGCCAGCATCGGGGGACAGGGGAACGGGAATGAGCAGTTCTTC.

This clone was found a few times. V and J are TRBV10-2 and TRBJ2-7; a weak D match, TRBD1 (5 bases). The germline gives CDR1 WSHSY, CDR2 SAAADI. Trimming shortened V by 6 bases and J by 2 bases, and 11 bases separated the two germline ends. The CDR3 consists of 13 residues. The CDR3 here is CASRQGPAYEQYF. DNA of the CDR3: TGCGCCAGCAGGCAGGGCCCGGCCTACGAGCAGTACTTC.

V and J are TRBV9 and TRBJ1-4; 9 nucleotides line up with TRBD1. Losses at the gene ends were 3 bases for V and 8 bases for J; bases not matched to a gene: 5. Germline-derived CDR1 and CDR2 are SGDLS and YYNGEE. The CDR3 has 14 residues. The CDR3 sequence is CASSETGGREKLFF. CDR3 nucleotides: TGTGCCAGCAGCGAAACAGGGGGCCGGGAAAAACTGTTTTTT. Combining the CDR3 with reference TRBV9 and TRBJ1-4 gives the whole variable domain DSGVTQTPKHLITATGQRVTLRCSPRSGDLSVYWYQQSLDQGLQFLIQYYNGEERAKGNILERFSAQQFPDLHSELNLSSLELGDSALYFCASSETGGREKLFFGSGTQLSVL.

This rearrangement joins TRBV28 to TRBJ1-2, with 7 nucleotides matching TRBD1. The CDR3 loop spans 12 amino acids. Germline V lookup: CDR1 MDHEN, CDR2 SYDVKM. Trimming removed 5 bases from V and 7 bases from J; junction bases left unmatched: 4. CDR3 loop: CASSGQAGGYTF. The CDR3 nucleotides read TGTGCCAGCAGTGGACAGGCGGGTGGCTACACCTTC.

This chain uses TRBV25-1 with TRBJ2-7; D ambiguous. With 3 bases removed from V and 0 bases from J, the gap between germline ends came to 12 bases. Germline V gene sequence: CDR1 MGHDK, CDR2 SYGVNS. The CDR3 contains 15 residues. CDR3 sequence: CASSDPTVNSYEQYF. In DNA, the CDR3 is TGTGCCAGCAGTGACCCGACTGTGAACTCCTACGAGCAGTACTTC.

The chain is built from TRBV19 and TRBJ2-1, with 9 bases lining up with TRBD1. The CDR3 has 13 residues. Per germline, CDR1 LNHDA and CDR2 SQIVND (reference sequence). After removal of 6 bases from V and 6 bases from J, the junction contained 3 bases not matched to a gene. This chain's CDR3 is CASRPTGGNEQFF. The CDR3 DNA reads as TGTGCCAGTAGACCGACAGGGGGCAATGAGCAGTTCTTC.

V is TRBV5-1 and J is TRBJ2-7; 7 bases fit TRBD1. The CDR3 spans 15 residues. Germline V lookup: CDR1 SGHRS, CDR2 YFSETQ. V was pared by 0 bases and J by 0 bases, with 3 bases of the junction left unmatched. DNA for the CDR3: TGCGCCAGCAGCTTGGGGGGACAGCGCTCCTACGAGCAGTACTTC. It encodes CASSLGGQRSYEQYF.

This chain links TRBV14 with TRBJ2-1; D might be TRBD1 (5 bases). This CDR3 comprises 11 residues. Between the trimmed V and J ends, which lost 4 bases and 7 bases, there was a span of 5 bases. From germline, CDR1 is SGHDN and CDR2 FVKESK. CDR3 residues: CASSRTNEQFF. DNA of the CDR3: TGTGCCAGCAGCCGGACAAATGAGCAGTTCTTC.

This clone was counted only a few times. V gene TRBV7-3 combines with J gene TRBJ1-1; no definite D call. The CDR3 has 14 residues. Germline V gene data show CDR1 as SGHTA and CDR2 as FQGTGA. V shed 4 bases and J shed 6 bases, with 15 bases lying between them. CDR3 in amino acids: CASSSFGGRAEAFF. CDR3 DNA: TGTGCCAGCAGCTCCTTTGGAGGGAGGGCTGAAGCTTTCTTT.